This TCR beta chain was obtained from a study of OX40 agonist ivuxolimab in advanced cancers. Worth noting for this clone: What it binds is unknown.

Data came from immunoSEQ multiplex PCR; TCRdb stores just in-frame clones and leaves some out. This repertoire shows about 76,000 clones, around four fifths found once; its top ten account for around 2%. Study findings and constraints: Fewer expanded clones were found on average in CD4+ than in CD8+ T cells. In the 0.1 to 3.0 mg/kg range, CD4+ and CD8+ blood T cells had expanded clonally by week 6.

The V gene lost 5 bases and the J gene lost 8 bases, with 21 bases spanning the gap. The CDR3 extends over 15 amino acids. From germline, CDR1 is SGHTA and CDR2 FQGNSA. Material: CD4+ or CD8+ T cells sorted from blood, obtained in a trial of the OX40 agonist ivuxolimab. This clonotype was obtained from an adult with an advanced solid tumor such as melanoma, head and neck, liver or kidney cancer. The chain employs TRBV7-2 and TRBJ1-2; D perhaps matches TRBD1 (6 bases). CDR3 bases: TGTGCCAGCAGCAAACAGGCCGGGGGCGCGGAGGGCTACACCTTC. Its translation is CASSKQAGGAEGYTF.